This TCR beta chain was sequenced for a study of T-cell reconstitution after alpha-beta-depleted transplantation in children. Remarks on this clonotype: Its target is not known.

Findings of the study overall: Some patients' high day-60 TCRbeta diversity was traced to surviving recipient T cells and thymic progenitors. The study reportedly traced alpha-beta T cells about two months after transplant to several hundred expanded graft clones. T-cell numbers and diversity, one year after transplant, stemmed largely from T cells that were newly produced.

The authors prepared the TCRbeta library with unique molecular identifiers. TCRdb fed the PCR reads into MiXCR, producing one record per CDR3 protein. The data hold 580,000 or so distinct CDR3 sequences, with 23% observed a single time. This CDR3 is built from 14 residues. Losses at the gene ends were 6 bases for V and 0 bases for J; bases not matched to a gene: 1. Sample: PBMCs, mostly from graft donor cells, taken 360 days after TCRalphabeta/CD19-depleted stem cell transplant. This chain uses TRBV12-3 or TRBV12-4 with TRBJ1-3; 8 positions agree with TRBD1. The sequence came from a boy less than two years old who had a stem cell transplant for acute myeloid leukemia, so the T cells may come from the graft donor. As DNA, the CDR3 is TGTGCCAGCAGAACAGGGGGCTCTGGAAACACCATATATTTT. This encodes CASRTGGSGNTIYF.